This T cell receptor beta chain came from a study of breast tumors, draining lymph nodes, adjacent tissues. Study-wide findings and caveats: Compared with lymph nodes, tumors were less diverse; compared with nontumor tissue, more. The lymph node origin of tumor T cells was framed as consistent with a hypothesis, not demonstrated. The data were judged consistent with most tumor T cells coming from lymph node and expanding in tumor. Compared with basal-like, luminal-like tumors shared significantly more repertoire with nontumor tissue.

A remark on this clonotype: No antigen is known for it.

TCRdb re-analysed the multiplex PCR reads in MiXCR, keeping a single row per CDR3 protein. The table records 25,000 or so distinct CDR3 sequences, almost 70% of them present only once. The ends lost 0 bases at V and 4 bases at J; junction bases unmatched: 11. Germline V gives CDR1 SGHNT, CDR2 YYREEE (reference sequence). The CDR3 runs 17 residues. The V call is TRBV5-4, the J call TRBJ1-2, with TRBD1 identical over 8 bases. The source of this sequence is a female donor with breast cancer. Some clones in this sample may be carry-over from other donors' samples. Sequenced input: tumor-adjacent breast tissue. The CDR3 DNA reads TGTGCCAGCAGCTTGGGCCAACCTAGGACAGGGATCTATGGCTACACCTTC. This encodes CASSLGQPRTGIYGYTF.